These 14 T cell receptor beta chains were all obtained from the same sample, sequenced in a study of shared clonotypes between healthy human individuals. Method: immunoSEQ multiplex PCR; TCRdb's copy keeps in-frame clones and lacks some. This sample yields 2,100,000 or so clones, of which approximately 94% are seen a single time; about 0.13% belongs to the top ten. Sequencing input: naive CD4+ T cells sorted from blood. Subset in this sample: CD45RA+ positively selected. The origin of the receptors is a man younger than 35 in good health.

The V call is TRBV29-1, the J call TRBJ1-5; possibly TRBD1 for D (5 bases). The V end lost 2 bases, the J end lost 2 bases, and 10 bases lay between the germline ends. The CDR3 is 14 amino acids. Germline assignment: CDR1 SQVTM and CDR2 ANQGSEA. CDR3 in DNA: TGCAGCGTTGAATATGGGACTGGCAATCAGCCCCAGCATTTT. Amino acid sequence: CSVEYGTGNQPQHF.

The rearrangement links TRBV10-3 to TRBJ1-5, with D hard to call. Per germline, CDR1 ENHRY and CDR2 SYGVKD. The CDR3 sequence is 15 residues long. The ends were cut back, 2 bases at V and 0 bases at J, with 8 bases in the middle. The CDR3 here is CAISERADSNQPQHF. CDR3 nucleotide sequence: TGTGCCATCAGTGAGCGGGCAGATAGCAATCAGCCCCAGCATTTT.

The genes are TRBV18 and TRBJ2-7, with 9 bases aligning to TRBD1. V was clipped by 5 bases and J by 5 bases; unmatched bases: 7. The CDR3 consists of 14 residues. Germline loops: CDR1 KGHSH, CDR2 LQKENI. The CDR3 sequence: CASSKGTGYDEQYF. DNA for the CDR3: TGTGCCAGCTCAAAAGGGACAGGGTACGACGAGCAGTACTTC.

Remarks on this clone: This same CDR3 is encoded by further DNA sequences in the sample. The chain links TRBV10-3 to TRBJ2-7; the D gene could be TRBD1 or TRBD2 (5 bases each). The germline V gene encodes CDR1 ENHRY and CDR2 SYGVKD. This CDR3 has 14 amino acids. V shed 6 bases and J shed 0 bases, with 12 bases lying between them. This chain's CDR3 is CAIRSGTASYEQYF. CDR3 sequence (DNA): TGTGCCATCAGATCCGGGACCGCCTCCTACGAGCAGTACTTC.

The V call is TRBV5-6, the J call TRBJ1-4; D is ambiguous. This CDR3 spans 14 amino acids. Germline assignment: CDR1 SGHDT and CDR2 YYEEEE. V dropped 3 bases and J dropped 0 bases, with 6 bases sitting between them. CDR3: CASSSVATNEKLFF. In DNA, the CDR3 is TGTGCCAGCAGCTCAGTTGCAACTAATGAAAAACTGTTTTTT. Looking up the rest from reference TRBV5-6 and TRBJ1-4 gives the full variable domain: DAGVTQSPTHLIKTRGQQVTLRCSPKSGHDTVSWYQQALGQGPQFIFQYYEEEERQRGNFPDRFSGHQFPNYSSELNVNALLLGDSALYLCASSSVATNEKLFFGSGTQLSVL.

In the case of this clone: Compared with germline, one end of the junction differs, possibly owing to a read error. The chain recombines TRBV27 with TRBJ1-6, with 7 bases aligning to TRBD1. CDR3 length: 14 residues. Germline V gives CDR1 MNHEY, CDR2 SMNVEV (reference sequence). CDR3 region: CASSWGTANSPLRF. DNA for the CDR3: TGTGCCAGCAGTTGGGGGACAGCGAATTCACCCCTCCGCTTT.

The chain is built from TRBV4-1 and TRBJ2-3; 9 nucleotides match TRBD2. The V segment lost 2 bases and the J segment 6 bases; nucleotides outside the gene matches: 15. The CDR3 totals 18 residues. The germline CDR1 and CDR2 sequences are MGHRA and YSYEKL. The CDR3 spells CASSQKQAAGGTVDTQYF. The CDR3, as DNA: TGCGCCAGCAGCCAAAAACAGGCAGCGGGGGGAACCGTGGATACGCAGTATTTT.

The rearrangement joins TRBV18 to TRBJ1-3, with 7 nucleotides matching TRBD1. Germline CDR1 reads KGHSH; CDR2 reads LQKENI. CDR3 length: 15 residues. V gave up 5 bases and J gave up 0 bases; unmatched junction bases: 4. The DNA for the CDR3 is TGTGCCAGCTCATCGACAGGGCCCTCTGGAAACACCATATATTTT. As protein: CASSSTGPSGNTIYF.

This chain links TRBV30 with TRBJ1-5, with D unresolved. Germline CDR1 reads GTSNPN; CDR2 reads SVGIG (reference sequence). Trimming removed 5 bases at V and 1 base at J, with 12 bases between. The CDR3 extends over 14 amino acids. The CDR3 region has the DNA TGTGCCTGGGGCGCTGTGAGAAGCAATCAGCCCCAGCATTTT. This translates into CAWGAVRSNQPQHF.

This clone was detected only once. The chain recombines TRBV4-2 with TRBJ1-4; TRBD1 agrees at 10 bases. Germline V gives CDR1 LGHNA, CDR2 YNFKEQ. CDR3 length equals 18 residues. V was pared by 1 base and J by 7 bases, with 12 bases of the junction left unmatched. In nucleotides, the CDR3 is TGTGCCAGCAGCCAAGGTTCTGAGACAGGGGGCCGGAGTGAAAAACTGTTTTTT. Translated, it gives CASSQGSETGGRSEKLFF.

V usage is TRBV11-3 and J usage is TRBJ1-2, with a weak D call TRBD1 (5 bases). Germline assignment: CDR1 SGHNT and CDR2 YENEEA. There are 12 residues in the CDR3. Deletions cut 5 bases from V and 13 bases from J, with 17 bases between. DNA for the CDR3: TGTGCCAGCAGCCTAAAGGACATGGTCATCACCTTC. Its protein product is CASSLKDMVITF.

The V call is TRBV29-1, the J call TRBJ2-3; unclear D gene. CDR3 length: 13 residues. V shed 6 bases and J shed 4 bases, with 14 bases lying between them. Per the germline V gene, CDR1 is SQVTM and CDR2 is ANQGSEA. CDR3 in DNA: TGCAGCGTAGTTCGAGGTTTTTCAGATACGCAGTATTTT. It translates to CSVVRGFSDTQYF.

This chain joins TRBV30 and TRBJ1-4, with D perhaps matching TRBD1 (5 bases). CDR3 length equals 15 residues. V dropped 2 bases and J dropped 7 bases, with 17 bases sitting between them. The germline V gene encodes CDR1 GTSNPN and CDR2 SVGIG (reference sequence). CDR3 nucleotides: TGTGCCTGGAGTCCCCCTTTAGGGGCAGCTGAAAAACTGTTTTTT. Residues: CAWSPPLGAAEKLFF.

This chain's CDR3 is CASSPWEGLSYEQYF. For the CDR3, the DNA is TGTGCCAGCAGCCCCTGGGAGGGGCTCTCCTACGAGCAGTACTTC. V and J are TRBV7-2 and TRBJ2-7; 7 positions agree with TRBD2. This CDR3 is built from 15 residues. V was clipped by 5 bases and J by 0 bases; unmatched bases: 7. The germline gives CDR1 SGHTA, CDR2 FQGNSA.